The 25 T cell receptor beta chains below all came from one sample that was sequenced in a study of T cell responses to AZD1222 COVID-19 vaccine. Sequenced by immunoSEQ multiplex PCR; TCRdb stores in-frame clones only, minus some. This table holds 140,000 to 150,000 clones, 80% to 90% found once. The sequenced sample was peripheral blood, obtained on day 0 of AZD1222 vaccination. Source of these receptors: an adult in good health.

This chain uses TRBV15 with TRBJ2-5, with D perhaps matching TRBD2 (6 bases). The CDR3 loop spans 13 amino acids. Trimming cost V 4 bases and J 2 bases, with 8 bases left between them. Germline values: CDR1 LNHNV, CDR2 YYDKDF (reference sequence). CDR3 sequence reads: CATSIGLQETQYF. The CDR3 coding sequence is TGTGCCACCAGCATTGGACTACAAGAGACCCAGTACTTC.

The chain couples TRBV6-2 or TRBV6-3 to TRBJ2-7, with D possibly TRBD2 on 5 matching bases. CDR1 and CDR2 from the germline V gene are MNHEY and SVGEGT. The CDR3 extends over 14 amino acids. Trimming pared 2 bases from V and 4 bases from J, leaving 12 bases between. CDR3 sequence: CASSYDASSYEQYF. The CDR3 bases are TGTGCCAGCAGTTACGATGCTAGCAGTTACGAGCAGTACTTC.

The genes are TRBV7-9 and TRBJ1-2; the match to TRBD1 covers 12 bases. The CDR3 is 15 residues long. Germline lookup yields CDR1 SEHNR and CDR2 FQNEAQ (reference sequence). J lost 5 bases, V lost 4 bases, and 5 bases had no gene match. CDR3 residues: CASSWGQGASYGYTF. In DNA, the CDR3 is TGTGCCAGCAGCTGGGGACAGGGGGCTTCGTATGGCTACACCTTC.

In its sample, this clone was seen once. This chain links TRBV2 with TRBJ1-4; no definite D call. Looked up from germline, CDR1 is SNHLY and CDR2 is FYNNEI. The CDR3 length is 14 residues. Trimming removed 4 bases from V and 4 bases from J, with 10 bases in between. The CDR3 DNA follows: TGTGCCAGCAGTGTCGATAATTATAATGAAAAACTGTTTTTT. This gives the protein CASSVDNYNEKLFF.

The chain has TRBV10-2 and TRBJ2-3; TRBD1 is a possible D gene (6 bases). V shed 4 bases and J shed 2 bases, with 10 bases lying between them. This CDR3 region has 14 residues. From germline, CDR1 is WSHSY and CDR2 SAAADI. The CDR3 reads CASSGGHTTDTQYF. CDR3 DNA: TGCGCCAGCAGTGGGGGACACACCACAGATACGCAGTATTTT.

This clone was seen just once. The genes are TRBV16 and TRBJ2-7; the D gene is possibly TRBD2 (5 bases). This CDR3 contains 14 residues. Trimming shortened V by 4 bases and J by 5 bases, and 15 bases separated the two germline ends. Germline assignment: CDR1 KGHSY and CDR2 FQNENV. CDR3: CASSLASTSDEQYF. The CDR3 DNA is TGTGCCAGCAGCCTCGCGTCTACTAGTGACGAGCAGTACTTC.

This sequence joins TRBV5-1 and TRBJ2-2; 7 bases match TRBD1. The CDR3 has 14 residues. Trimming took 4 bases from V and 6 from J; bases not matched to a gene: 6. The germline gives CDR1 SGHRS, CDR2 YFSETQ. CDR3 sequence reads: CASSDLQGAGELFF. The CDR3, as DNA: TGCGCCAGCAGCGACCTTCAGGGGGCCGGGGAGCTGTTTTTT.

The rearrangement links TRBV27 to TRBJ2-7; 10 nucleotides agree with TRBD1. After removal of 6 bases from V and 5 bases from J, the junction contained 10 bases not matched to a gene. CDR1 is MNHEY, CDR2 SMNVEV, per germline (reference sequence). The CDR3 runs to 15 residues. As DNA, the CDR3 is TGTGCCAGCAGAAAAAACTCCGGGACAGGGGACGAGCAGTACTTC. This gives the protein CASRKNSGTGDEQYF.

The chain links TRBV7-3 to TRBJ2-5; D gene uncertain. The CDR3 spans 15 residues. The ends were cut back, 1 base at V and 4 bases at J, with 13 bases in the middle. The germline V gene encodes CDR1 SGHTA and CDR2 FQGTGA. The CDR3 loop is CASSLIPEPSETQYF. The CDR3 DNA is TGTGCCAGCAGCTTAATCCCAGAGCCGTCAGAGACCCAGTACTTC.

The rearrangement uses TRBV28 and TRBJ2-7; 9 bases are a match to TRBD1. This CDR3 contains 16 residues. After removal of 6 bases from V and 7 bases from J, the junction contained 16 bases not matched to a gene. Germline V gene sequence: CDR1 MDHEN, CDR2 SYDVKM. The CDR3 loop is CASSLSPGQGDWEQYF. The CDR3 DNA reads as TGTGCCAGCAGCCTATCTCCGGGACAGGGTGATTGGGAGCAGTACTTC.

Only one count was recorded for this clone. The chain has TRBV10-2 and TRBJ2-1; D gene uncertain. The CDR3 length is 16 residues. Germline V gene sequence: CDR1 WSHSY, CDR2 SAAADI. V was pared by 3 bases and J by 3 bases, with 15 bases between. Here the CDR3 reads CASSEFGASLYNEQFF. The CDR3 nucleotides are TGCGCCAGCAGTGAATTCGGCGCTTCTCTCTACAATGAGCAGTTCTTC.

The J gene is TRBJ1-5, the V gene TRBV2, with D possibly matching TRBD1 (5 bases). The V end lost 5 bases, the J end lost 4 bases, and 9 bases lay between the germline ends. Germline CDR1 reads SNHLY; CDR2 reads FYNNEI. This CDR3 spans 13 amino acids. This CDR3 reads CASSSDRNQPQHF. In DNA, the CDR3 is TGTGCCAGCAGTTCTGACAGAAATCAGCCCCAGCATTTT.

This rearrangement joins TRBV4-1 to TRBJ1-1; unclear D gene. The CDR3 is made up of 15 amino acids. The germline V and J ends were trimmed by 1 base and 6 bases, with 15 bases remaining between them. Germline values: CDR1 MGHRA, CDR2 YSYEKL. Here the CDR3 reads CASSQVGRVFAEAFF. In DNA form, the CDR3 reads TGCGCCAGCAGCCAAGTAGGGAGGGTATTCGCTGAAGCTTTCTTT.

The chain combines TRBV20-1 with TRBJ1-6, with unresolved D. Between the trimmed V and J ends, which lost 3 bases and 7 bases, there was a span of 10 bases. From germline, CDR1 is DFQATT and CDR2 SNEGSKA (reference sequence). This CDR3 is built from 13 residues. The chain's CDR3 is CSASDSGNSPLHF. CDR3 DNA: TGCAGTGCTAGTGACTCAGGAAATTCACCCCTCCACTTT.

In DNA form, the CDR3 reads TGCGCCAGCAGGGCTACTAGCCACGAGCAGTACTTC. Its translation is CASRATSHEQYF. The V call is TRBV10-2, the J call TRBJ2-7; D possibly corresponds to TRBD2 (6 bases). In germline, CDR1 is WSHSY, CDR2 SAAADI. V gave up 6 bases and J gave up 5 bases, with 11 bases separating them. The CDR3 is 12 amino acids.

J is TRBJ1-4 and V is TRBV7-9; possibly TRBD1 for D (5 bases). Germline V gives CDR1 SEHNR, CDR2 FQNEAQ (reference sequence). Trimming cost V 3 bases and J 4 bases, with 9 bases left between them. The CDR3 is made up of 14 amino acids. Written as DNA, the CDR3 is TGTGCCAGCAGCTTTTCTGGGGGTAATGAAAAACTGTTTTTT. As protein: CASSFSGGNEKLFF.

The chain combines TRBV3-1 (or the pseudogene TRBV3-2) with TRBJ1-5; tentatively, D is TRBD1 (5 bases). Germline CDR1 and CDR2: LGHDT and YNNKEL (reference sequence). Trimming left V 1 base short and J 3 bases short, with 10 bases between. The CDR3 is made up of 15 amino acids. CDR3 loop: CASSQGSGTNQPQHF. The CDR3 coding sequence is TGTGCCAGCAGCCAAGGATCGGGGACCAATCAGCCCCAGCATTTT.

The chain joins TRBV11-2 to TRBJ1-4; D call uncertain. Germline V gene sequence: CDR1 SGHAT, CDR2 FQNNGV. V lost 5 bases and J lost 2, with 9 bases in between. The CDR3 covers 14 residues. The CDR3 sequence is CASSAQPTNEKLFF. The CDR3 DNA is TGTGCCAGCAGCGCCCAACCCACTAATGAAAAACTGTTTTTT.

This clone was seen just once. J is TRBJ2-7 and V is TRBV7-9, with unresolved D. This CDR3 comprises 12 residues. Germline V gene sequence: CDR1 SEHNR, CDR2 FQNEAQ (reference sequence). V lost 2 bases to trimming and J lost 7 bases, with 9 bases between them. The CDR3 sequence is CASSLNGREQYF. CDR3 in DNA: TGTGCCAGCAGCTTAAACGGACGGGAGCAGTACTTC. Full variable domain (missing parts from reference TRBV7-9 and TRBJ2-7): DTGVSQNPRHKITKRGQNVTFRCDPISEHNRLYWYRQTLGQGPEFLTYFQNEAQLEKSRLLSDRFSAERPKGSFSTLEIQRTEQGDSAMYLCASSLNGREQYFGPGTRLTVT.

The V and J genes are TRBV5-6 and TRBJ2-1, with 7 bases fitting TRBD1. The V gene's germline CDR1 is SGHDT and CDR2 YYEEEE. This CDR3 is 16 amino acids long. The trim removed 2 bases at V and 3 bases at J, leaving 8 bases unmatched. CDR3 nucleotides: TGTGCCAGCAGCTTAATCGGGACAGACTACTACAATGAGCAGTTCTTC. It specifies CASSLIGTDYYNEQFF.

This clone was seen a handful of times. This sequence joins TRBV28 and TRBJ2-7; 13 nucleotides line up with TRBD2. CDR3 length equals 14 residues. From germline, CDR1 is MDHEN and CDR2 SYDVKM. After removal of 5 bases from V and 6 bases from J, the junction contained 4 bases not matched to a gene. The CDR3 DNA reads as TGTGCCAGCAGTGTCGGACTAGCGGGGGCCGAGCAGTACTTC. Protein product: CASSVGLAGAEQYF.

This clone was detected only a few times. The conserved phenylalanine or tryptophan normally closing the CDR3 is absent here, so this likely arose from a read error. It is unclear where the CDR3 begins or ends on the DNA, so no DNA is shown, and the CDR3 is as TCRdb lists it. Here the CDR3 reads CASSYSTGQGTFWY. The chain couples TRBV6-5 to TRBJ1-2; no DNA check was done on the table's D call, TRBD1. The CDR3 length is 14 residues, termini included. Germline V gives CDR1 MNHEY, CDR2 SVGAGI.

The chain joins TRBV28 to TRBJ2-7; 8 nucleotides agree with TRBD1. V dropped 9 bases and J dropped 0; count of bases not matched to a gene: 13. CDR3 length: 16 residues. Germline CDR1 and CDR2: MDHEN and SYDVKM. CDR3 residues: CASSPRGQGDSYEQYF. The CDR3 DNA sequence: TGTGCCAGTAGTCCGCGAGGACAGGGCGACTCCTACGAGCAGTACTTC.

The CDR3 bases are TGTGCCAGCAGCCCCGCTAGCGGGACATTCTACAATGAGCAGTTCTTC. This translates into CASSPASGTFYNEQFF. The chain links TRBV3-1 (or the pseudogene TRBV3-2) to TRBJ2-1, with 9 bases aligning to TRBD2. The J segment lost 3 bases and the V segment lost 4 bases, leaving 7 bases of the junction unmatched. CDR1 is LGHDT, CDR2 YNNKEL, per germline (reference sequence). The CDR3 is 16 residues long.

The chain couples TRBV18 to TRBJ2-6; TRBD2 is a possible D gene (5 bases). The V end lost 1 base, the J end lost 1 base, and 14 bases lay between the germline ends. The germline V gene encodes CDR1 KGHSH and CDR2 LQKENI. This CDR3 is 18 amino acids long. CDR3 region: CASSPLFGETSGANVLTF. DNA for the CDR3: TGTGCCAGCTCACCACTGTTCGGGGAAACTTCTGGGGCCAACGTCCTGACTTTC.